This note documents a single T cell receptor (beta chain) sequence. What it recognizes is unknown. This entry belongs to a study of CD4 T cells in relation to SARS-CoV-2 and coronaviruses. Study as a whole: Controls used an HIV-1 Nef peptide pool or no peptide.

CD4+ T cells from unexposed donors were obtained before the COVID-19 pandemic (2011-2018). The cells were cultured for roughly 11 days before CD4+ T cells were isolated. As cell numbers allowed, unexposed-donor CD4+ T cells faced SARS-CoV-2 S/N and four cold-coronavirus spikes. Germline loops: CDR1 LGHDT, CDR2 YNNKEL (reference sequence). The CDR3 is made up of 20 amino acids. V lost 0 bases, J lost 0 bases, and 10 bases stayed unmatched. The table came from immunoSEQ multiplex PCR; TCRdb's copy has only in-frame clones and leaves some out. The table includes roughly 10,000 clones, under 80% detected once.

The source material was CD4+ T cells from PBMCs, cultured in vitro. This clonotype was sampled from a human donor in good health. V and J are TRBV3-1 (or the pseudogene TRBV3-2) and TRBJ2-4; 11 bases agree with TRBD2. Written as DNA, the CDR3 is TGTGCCAGCAGCCAAGACCTTCCGGGACTAGCGGCAAAAGCCAAAAACATTCAGTACTTC. It translates to CASSQDLPGLAAKAKNIQYF.